This section outlines one T cell receptor beta chain sequence together with its context. The data were obtained in a study of blood T cell repertoires in COVID-19. Background on the study: COVID-19 samples from acute and convalescent phases originated in the United States, Italy and Spain.

Deletions cut 4 bases from V and 5 bases from J, with 11 bases between. The CDR3 spans 14 residues. Per germline, CDR1 KGHDR and CDR2 SFDVKD. It was during active infection that Seattle patients were enrolled and then longitudinally followed. In the original analysis: Estimated nucleated cell counts came from reference gene primer amplification. Clones were read by immunoSEQ multiplex PCR, and TCRdb kept only the in-frame ones, dropping some. V and J calls and clone size are copied from that table; D and trimming were computed from the DNA. The sample includes 200,000 to 250,000 clones, 86% of them seen just once.

Material for sequencing was peripheral blood. This TCR came from a woman in her fifties or sixties with COVID-19, enrolled during active disease. The V call is TRBV24-1, the J call TRBJ2-1; D perhaps matches TRBD1 (6 bases). DNA for the CDR3: TGTGCCACCAGTGAGCACCGGGACAACAATGAGCAGTTCTTC. It codes for CATSEHRDNNEQFF.